The 26 T cell receptor beta chains in this list originate from one sample, sequenced in a study of CD8 T cells in ankylosing spondylitis. Study-level findings and limits: Among TCR beta sequences, a motif of under ten highly homologous variants appeared characteristic of ankylosing spondylitis blood.

TCRdb re-called the 5' RACE reads through MiXCR, storing one row per CDR3 protein. The profile shows under 950,000 distinct CDR3 sequences, around 20% of them singletons. Antigens for these TCRs are unknown. Material for sequencing was blood, either unsorted or a sorted T cell fraction (not recorded which). These receptors came from a male donor with ankylosing spondylitis.

This clonotype was seen a handful of times. In nucleotides, the CDR3 is TGTGCTAGTGGTTCGGGGGGGCGTCAGCCCCAGCATTTT. Translated: CASGSGGRQPQHF. The rearrangement links TRBV12-5 to TRBJ1-5; D perhaps matches TRBD1 (6 bases). CDR1 LGHNT and CDR2 FRNRAP come from the germline V gene. The germline V and J ends were trimmed by 4 bases and 6 bases, with 10 bases remaining between them. The CDR3 totals 13 residues. The full variable domain, its missing parts supplied by reference TRBV12-5 and TRBJ1-5, is DARVTQTPRHKVTEMGQEVTMRCQPILGHNTVFWYRQTMMQGLELLAYFRNRAPLDDSGMPKDRFSAEMPDATLATLKIQPSEPRDSAVYFCASGSGGRQPQHFGDGTRLSIL.

CDR3 residues: CAWNRGVKNIQYF. The CDR3 DNA is TGTGCCTGGAACCGGGGGGTTAAAAACATTCAGTACTTC. The chain uses TRBV30 and TRBJ2-4; TRBD2 aligns across 7 bases. This CDR3 region has 13 residues. Looked up from germline, CDR1 is GTSNPN and CDR2 is SVGIG (reference sequence). The V gene end was trimmed by 4 bases and the J gene end by 4 bases; junction bases not matched to a gene: 4.

This clonotype was recorded a few times. The chain couples TRBV5-6 to TRBJ2-3; no clear D. V was shortened by 2 bases and J by 4 bases, with 11 bases between the two germline ends. The germline CDR1 and CDR2 sequences are SGHDT and YYEEEE. CDR3 length: 14 residues. This CDR3 is CASSFVAGADTQYF. The CDR3 DNA reads as TGTGCCAGCAGCTTTGTTGCAGGTGCAGATACGCAGTATTTT.

This clonotype was seen repeatedly, ten times or more. This chain uses TRBV29-1 with TRBJ1-2; 7 positions agree with TRBD1. Germline lookup yields CDR1 SQVTM and CDR2 ANQGSEA. The ends lost 6 bases at V and 2 bases at J; junction bases unmatched: 12. The CDR3 length is 15 residues. The CDR3 DNA reads TGCAGCGTCGTACCCTCGACAGGGCCAAACTATGGCTACACCTTC. Residues: CSVVPSTGPNYGYTF. The entire variable domain, with the rest obtained from reference TRBV29-1 and TRBJ1-2, is as follows: SAVISQKPSRDICQRGTSLTIQCQVDSQVTMMFWYRQQPGQSLTLIATANQGSEATYESGFVIDKFPISRPNLTFSTLTVSNMSPEDSSIYLCSVVPSTGPNYGYTFGSGTRLTVV.

The table lists this clonotype with many counts. The chain is built from TRBV12-3 or TRBV12-4 and TRBJ2-3; a possible D gene is TRBD2 (5 bases). The CDR3 has 12 amino acids. V shed 2 bases and J shed 8 bases, with 8 bases lying between them. DNA for the CDR3: TGTGCCAGCAGTTTATGGAGCGGTACGCAGTATTTT. This gives the protein CASSLWSGTQYF.

This clonotype came up many times. The chain joins TRBV4-3 to TRBJ1-1; possible D gene TRBD1, 6 bases. The V gene's germline CDR1 is LGHNA and CDR2 YSLEER. V gave up 2 bases and J gave up 1 base, with 11 bases separating them. This CDR3 contains 15 residues. CDR3 loop: CASSQRRDTNTEAFF. The CDR3 DNA reads as TGCGCCAGCAGCCAACGCCGGGACACGAACACTGAAGCTTTCTTT.

This clonotype was seen a handful of times. The rearrangement links TRBV12-3 or TRBV12-4 to TRBJ1-5; 8 bases are a match to TRBD1. V dropped 5 bases and J dropped 6; count of bases not matched to a gene: 12. The CDR3 consists of 16 residues. The CDR3 loop reads CASSHAGQGYLQPQHF. CDR3 DNA: TGTGCCAGCAGTCATGCCGGACAGGGCTATCTTCAGCCCCAGCATTTT.

This clonotype occurred a few times. The gene calls are TRBV5-5 and TRBJ1-4; D not certain. The CDR3 has 13 residues. Trimming removed 1 base at V and 0 bases at J, with 1 base between. Germline V CDR1 and CDR2: SGHKS, YYEKEE (reference sequence). The CDR3 here is CASSLPTNEKLFF. DNA for the CDR3: TGTGCCAGCAGCTTGCCAACTAATGAAAAACTGTTTTTT.

The CDR3 protein is CSVEGQRVNQYF. As DNA, the CDR3 is TGCAGCGTTGAAGGGCAACGGGTTAACCAGTACTTC. The chain has TRBV29-1 and TRBJ2-5; D not resolved. Germline CDR1 and CDR2: SQVTM and ANQGSEA. The CDR3 is made up of 12 amino acids. Trimming pared 1 base from V and 10 bases from J, leaving 13 bases between.

This sequence joins TRBV11-2 and TRBJ1-6; possibly TRBD1 for D (5 bases). V shed 4 bases and J shed 10 bases, with 17 bases lying between them. This CDR3 is 15 amino acids long. The germline CDR1 and CDR2 sequences are SGHAT and FQNNGV. In DNA form, the CDR3 reads TGTGCCAGCAGCTCCGGGACTTACGAGGGCTCACCCCTCCACTTT. Amino acid sequence: CASSSGTYEGSPLHF.

Regarding this clonotype: This may be a read error: a much more frequent sequence differs by one nucleotide. This chain uses TRBV5-1 with TRBJ2-1; D is perhaps TRBD2 (6 bases). Deletions cut 0 bases from V and 3 bases from J, with 10 bases between. There are 15 residues in the CDR3. The germline gives CDR1 SGHRS, CDR2 YFSETQ. CDR3 sequence (DNA): TGCGCCAGCAGCTTGGTGGGGGACTTCTACAATGAGCAGTTCTTC. Protein sequence: CASSLVGDFYNEQFF.

Only a few counts were recorded for this clonotype. The genes are TRBV6-1 and TRBJ1-1; weak D call: TRBD1 (5 bases). Germline CDR1 MNHNS, CDR2 SASEGT. This CDR3 region has 16 residues. V lost 3 bases, J lost 2 bases, and 16 bases lay in between. This chain's CDR3 is CASSDWGLGVNTEAFF. The CDR3 DNA sequence: TGTGCCAGCAGTGATTGGGGTTTGGGGGTAAACACTGAAGCTTTCTTT.

This clonotype was recorded at least ten times. This chain connects TRBV12-3 or TRBV12-4 to TRBJ2-3, with D perhaps TRBD1 (6 bases). Trimming removed 6 bases at V and 2 bases at J, with 18 bases between. The CDR3 runs 16 residues. The CDR3: CASRPLDRTNTDTQYF. The CDR3 nucleotides read TGTGCCAGCAGACCCCTCGACAGGACGAACACAGATACGCAGTATTTT.

V usage is TRBV4-1 and J usage is TRBJ1-3, with D unresolved. With 0 bases removed from V and 2 bases from J, the gap between germline ends came to 11 bases. The CDR3 sequence is 16 residues long. Germline V gene lookup returns CDR1 MGHRA and CDR2 YSYEKL. For the CDR3, the DNA is TGCGCCAGCAGCCAAGAGGTCCCATCCCCTGGAAACACCATATATTTT. This codes for CASSQEVPSPGNTIYF.

The chain uses TRBV6-6 and TRBJ2-3; 12 positions agree with TRBD1. Germline lookup yields CDR1 MNHNY and CDR2 SVGAGI (reference sequence). The CDR3 spans 13 residues. V lost 9 bases and J lost 6; bases outside the gene matches: 4. CDR3: CASRDRGHDTQYF. As DNA, the CDR3 is TGTGCCAGTCGGGACAGGGGGCATGATACGCAGTATTTT.

The chain has TRBV3-1 and TRBJ2-2, with D unresolved. There are 15 residues in the CDR3. CDR1 and CDR2 (germline): LGHDT, YNNKEL (reference sequence). The germline V and J ends were trimmed by 0 bases and 5 bases, with 10 bases remaining between them. The DNA of the CDR3 is TGTGCCAGCAGCCAAGAAGGAAGCTCAACCGGGGAGCTGTTTTTT. This sequence encodes CASSQEGSSTGELFF.

The chain couples TRBV5-1 to TRBJ2-6, with D hard to call. This CDR3 is built from 14 residues. Germline V gene sequence: CDR1 SGHRS, CDR2 YFSETQ. Trimming removed 4 bases from V and 5 bases from J, with 10 bases in between. The CDR3 region has the DNA TGCGCCAGCAGCCCTATCGAAAGGGCCAACGTCCTGACTTTC. The encoded protein is CASSPIERANVLTF.

The chain recombines TRBV4-2 with TRBJ2-7, with D perhaps matching TRBD2 (5 bases). The germline V and J ends were trimmed by 0 bases and 0 bases, with 15 bases remaining between them. The CDR3 extends over 17 amino acids. The germline V gene encodes CDR1 LGHNA and CDR2 YNFKEQ. The CDR3 bases are TGTGCCAGCAGCCAAGATATCGGGATACCGAGCTCCTACGAGCAGTACTTC. It translates to CASSQDIGIPSSYEQYF.

This chain connects TRBV20-1 to TRBJ2-1; 8 bases line up with TRBD2. This CDR3 has 14 amino acids. Per germline, CDR1 DFQATT and CDR2 SNEGSKA (reference sequence). J gave up 5 bases and V 5 bases, and 8 bases lay outside the gene matches. The CDR3 here is CSAGLAGIDNEQFF. The CDR3 nucleotides are TGCAGTGCTGGATTAGCGGGGATAGACAATGAGCAGTTCTTC.

This clonotype was detected only a few times. The chain uses TRBV20-1 and TRBJ2-1; D is uncertain. The V and J ends lost 6 bases and 0 bases respectively, with 24 bases between them. Looked up from germline, CDR1 is DFQATT and CDR2 is SNEGSKA (reference sequence). The CDR3 spans 18 residues. CDR3 protein: CSAPKVSSPYSSYNEQFF. The CDR3 bases are TGCAGTGCCCCGAAGGTATCATCCCCCTATAGCTCCTACAATGAGCAGTTCTTC.

The rearrangement uses TRBV4-1 and TRBJ1-4; D unresolved. Between the trimmed V and J ends, which lost 0 bases and 0 bases, there was a span of 17 bases. This CDR3 has 19 residues. Germline loops: CDR1 MGHRA, CDR2 YSYEKL. The CDR3 is CASSQDPRAARATNEKLFF. The CDR3 region has the DNA TGCGCCAGCAGCCAAGATCCGAGGGCGGCCCGTGCAACTAATGAAAAACTGTTTTTT.

This clonotype was recorded a few times. CDR3 sequence: CSARGGYEQFF. The CDR3, as DNA: TGCAGTGCTAGGGGGGGCTATGAGCAGTTCTTC. The chain uses TRBV20-1 and TRBJ2-1; tentatively, D is TRBD1 or TRBD2 (6 bases each). The germline V gene encodes CDR1 DFQATT and CDR2 SNEGSKA (reference sequence). Trimming shortened V by 3 bases and J by 8 bases, and 8 bases separated the two germline ends. There are 11 residues in the CDR3.

This clonotype has just a few counts. V and J are TRBV12-3 or TRBV12-4 and TRBJ2-1, with 8 bases that match TRBD1. There are 15 residues in the CDR3. V lost 6 bases and J lost 10; bases outside the gene matches: 14. The CDR3 sequence: CASSPTGGRIREQFF. CDR3 DNA sequence: TGTGCCAGCAGCCCCACAGGGGGTCGAATAAGGGAGCAGTTCTTC.

This chain links TRBV27 with TRBJ2-5, with 9 bases that match TRBD1. V dropped 3 bases and J dropped 2; count of bases not matched to a gene: 7. CDR3 length: 16 amino acids. Germline CDR1 and CDR2: MNHEY and SMNVEV (reference sequence). CDR3 in amino acids: CASSFLGQGEQETQYF. DNA for the CDR3: TGTGCCAGCAGTTTCCTGGGACAGGGCGAGCAAGAGACCCAGTACTTC.

This clonotype was seen a handful of times. The chain uses TRBV6-5 and TRBJ1-4; D uncertain. Germline assignment: CDR1 MNHEY and CDR2 SVGAGI. V lost 0 bases to trimming and J lost 7 bases, with 15 bases between them. This CDR3 contains 16 residues. The CDR3 coding sequence is TGTGCCAGCAGTTACTCCGGGCCAGGCTCGGGTGAAAAACTGTTTTTT. Protein product: CASSYSGPGSGEKLFF.

The chain combines TRBV2 with TRBJ2-1, with D possibly matching TRBD1 (6 bases). The CDR3 spans 13 residues. Germline CDR1 is SNHLY and CDR2 is FYNNEI. Trimming took off 5 bases at V and 9 bases at J, with 14 bases between the two ends. The CDR3 nucleotides are TGTGCCAGCAGTCTGATGCAGGGGACTGAGCAGTTCTTC. This gives the protein CASSLMQGTEQFF.